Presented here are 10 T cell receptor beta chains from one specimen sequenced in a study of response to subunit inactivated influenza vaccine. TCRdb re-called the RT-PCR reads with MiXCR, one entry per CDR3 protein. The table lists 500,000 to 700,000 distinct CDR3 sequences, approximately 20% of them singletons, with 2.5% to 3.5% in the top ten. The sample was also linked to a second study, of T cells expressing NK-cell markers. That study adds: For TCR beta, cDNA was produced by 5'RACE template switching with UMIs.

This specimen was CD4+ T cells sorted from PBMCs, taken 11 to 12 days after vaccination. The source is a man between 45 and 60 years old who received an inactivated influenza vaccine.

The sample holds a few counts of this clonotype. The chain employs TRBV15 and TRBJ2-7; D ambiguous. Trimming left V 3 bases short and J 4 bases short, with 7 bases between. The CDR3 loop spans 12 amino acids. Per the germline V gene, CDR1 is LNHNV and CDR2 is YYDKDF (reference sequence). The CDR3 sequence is CATSRGQYEQYF. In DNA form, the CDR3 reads TGTGCCACCAGCAGGGGCCAATACGAGCAGTACTTC.

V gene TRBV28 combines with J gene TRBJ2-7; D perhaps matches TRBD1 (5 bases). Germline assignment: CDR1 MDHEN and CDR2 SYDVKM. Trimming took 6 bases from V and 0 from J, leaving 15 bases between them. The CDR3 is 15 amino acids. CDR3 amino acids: CASSTNKGASYEQYF. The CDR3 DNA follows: TGTGCCAGCAGCACAAACAAAGGGGCCTCCTACGAGCAGTACTTC.

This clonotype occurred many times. The CDR3: CASRQQGWMNTEAFF. CDR3 nucleotides: TGTGCCAGCAGACAACAGGGATGGATGAACACTGAAGCTTTCTTT. This sequence joins TRBV12-3 or TRBV12-4 and TRBJ1-1, with a tentative D call TRBD1 (6 bases). V was clipped by 6 bases and J by 0 bases, with 14 bases between them. This CDR3 region has 15 residues.

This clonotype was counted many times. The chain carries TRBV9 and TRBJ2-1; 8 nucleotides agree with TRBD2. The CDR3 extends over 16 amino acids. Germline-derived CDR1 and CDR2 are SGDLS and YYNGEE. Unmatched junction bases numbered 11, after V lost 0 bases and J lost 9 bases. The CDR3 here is CASSVATGTSWGEQFF. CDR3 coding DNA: TGTGCCAGCAGCGTAGCTACCGGGACTAGTTGGGGTGAGCAGTTCTTC. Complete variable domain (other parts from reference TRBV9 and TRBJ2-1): DSGVTQTPKHLITATGQRVTLRCSPRSGDLSVYWYQQSLDQGLQFLIQYYNGEERAKGNILERFSAQQFPDLHSELNLSSLELGDSALYFCASSVATGTSWGEQFFGPGTRLTVL.

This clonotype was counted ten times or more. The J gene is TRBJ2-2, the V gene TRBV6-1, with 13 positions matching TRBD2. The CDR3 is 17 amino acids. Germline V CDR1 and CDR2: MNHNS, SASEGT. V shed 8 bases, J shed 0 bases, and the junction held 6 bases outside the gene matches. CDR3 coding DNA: TGTGCCAGCCGACTAGCGGGAGGAAGGGCGAACACCGGGGAGCTGTTTTTT. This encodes CASRLAGGRANTGELFF.

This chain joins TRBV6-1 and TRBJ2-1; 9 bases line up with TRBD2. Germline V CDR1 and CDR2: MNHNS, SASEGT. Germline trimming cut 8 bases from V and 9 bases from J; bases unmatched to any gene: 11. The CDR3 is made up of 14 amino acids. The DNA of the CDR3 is TGTGCCAGCCTCCCAGCGGGGGGTACTCTTGAGCAGTTCTTC. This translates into CASLPAGGTLEQFF.

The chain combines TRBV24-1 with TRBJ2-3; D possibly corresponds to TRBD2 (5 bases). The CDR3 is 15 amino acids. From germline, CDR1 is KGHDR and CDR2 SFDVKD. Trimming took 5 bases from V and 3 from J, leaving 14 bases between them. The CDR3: CATSGPAAETDTQYF. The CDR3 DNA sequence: TGTGCCACCAGTGGGCCAGCGGCAGAGACAGATACGCAGTATTTT.

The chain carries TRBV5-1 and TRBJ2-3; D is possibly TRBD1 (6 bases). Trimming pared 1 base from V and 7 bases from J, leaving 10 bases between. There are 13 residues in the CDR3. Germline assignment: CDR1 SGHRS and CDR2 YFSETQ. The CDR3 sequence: CASSLKGVNTQYF. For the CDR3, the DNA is TGCGCCAGCAGCTTGAAGGGGGTGAATACGCAGTATTTT.

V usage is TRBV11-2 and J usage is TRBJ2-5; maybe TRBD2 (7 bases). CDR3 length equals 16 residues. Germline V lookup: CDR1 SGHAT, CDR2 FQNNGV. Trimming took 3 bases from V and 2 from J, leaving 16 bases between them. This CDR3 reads CASSFRGSSGQETQYF. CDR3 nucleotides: TGTGCCAGCAGCTTCAGGGGATCTAGCGGTCAAGAGACCCAGTACTTC.

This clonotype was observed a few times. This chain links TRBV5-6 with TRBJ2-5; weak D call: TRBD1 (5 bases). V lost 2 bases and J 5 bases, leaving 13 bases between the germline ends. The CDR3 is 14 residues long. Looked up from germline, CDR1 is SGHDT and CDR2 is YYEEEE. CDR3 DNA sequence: TGTGCCAGCAGCTTTCGCAGGGCTGGGGAGACCCAGTACTTC. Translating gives CASSFRRAGETQYF.